Following are 28 T cell receptor beta chains from one sample sequenced in a study of cytomegalovirus exposure and HLA in healthy donors (dated 2017 in TCRdb). The library was obtained by the immunoSEQ multiplex PCR assay. A mixture of 60 forward primers for TCR Vbeta segments and 13 reverse primers for TCR Jbeta segments was used in the multiplex PCR. TCRdb provides this immuneACCESS table in a form limited to in-frame rearrangements. Some clones are lacking; in checked studies, under half of them reflect an unresolved V gene, and why the rest are absent is not known. This sample gives 150,000 or so clones in total; roughly three quarters of them show up just once. The top ten clonotypes cover 14% of the sample. Source material: PBMCs. These receptors were obtained from a woman aged 40 to 50 in good health and CMV-seronegative.

V and J are TRBV13 and TRBJ2-6, with TRBD1 matching 8 bases. CDR1 and CDR2 (germline): PRHDT, FYEKMQ (reference sequence). Trimming cost V 5 bases and J 2 bases; bases outside gene matches: 2. The CDR3 runs 15 residues. CDR3 nucleotides: TGTGCCAGCAGCACCAGGGGGCCTGGGGCCAACGTCCTGACTTTC. As protein: CASSTRGPGANVLTF.

A note on this clone: Germline and junction disagree at one end, which may indicate a read error. This chain links TRBV7-9 with TRBJ2-6, with a possible D match to TRBD1 (5 bases). This CDR3 comprises 15 residues. Germline loops: CDR1 SEHNR, CDR2 FQNEAQ (reference sequence). The CDR3 DNA is TGTGCCAGCAGCTTAACACTCTCTGGGGCCAACGGCCTGACTTTC. It codes for CASSLTLSGANGLTF.

The table lists this clone with a count of one. The chain couples TRBV10-3 to TRBJ2-7, with unresolved D. CDR1 ENHRY and CDR2 SYGVKD come from the germline V gene. The CDR3 is made up of 14 amino acids. V dropped 2 bases and J dropped 1 base, with 9 bases sitting between them. The DNA of the CDR3 is TGTGCCATCAGTGAGCACAGCCAATCCTACGAGCAGTACTTC. Translating it yields CAISEHSQSYEQYF.

The V call is TRBV6-1, the J call TRBJ1-1, with TRBD1 identical over 8 bases. V gave up 0 bases and J gave up 0 bases; unmatched junction bases: 6. CDR3 length: 17 residues. Germline CDR1 MNHNS, CDR2 SASEGT. The CDR3 nucleotides read TGTGCCAGCAGTGAAGCCCCCCGGACAGGGTTGAACACTGAAGCTTTCTTT. Translated: CASSEAPRTGLNTEAFF.

CDR3 in amino acids: CASRSRDLVKSGNTIYF. In DNA, the CDR3 is TGTGCCAGCCGTAGCCGGGACTTGGTTAAATCTGGAAACACCATATATTTT. This chain uses TRBV19 with TRBJ1-3, with TRBD1 as a possible D gene (5 bases). The CDR3 runs to 17 residues. From germline, CDR1 is LNHDA and CDR2 SQIVND (reference sequence). The V gene lost 9 bases and the J gene lost 1 base, with 22 bases spanning the gap.

The chain has TRBV5-4 and TRBJ2-5; TRBD2 agrees at 7 bases. With the DNA end fitting TRBJ2-7 better, the J assignment may be wrong. This CDR3 has 13 amino acids. Germline loops: CDR1 SGHNT, CDR2 YYREEE (reference sequence). The CDR3: CASSSQGLSEQYF. CDR3 bases: TGTGCCAGCAGCTCCCAGGGACTATCCGAGCAGTACTTC.

The chain uses TRBV19 and TRBJ2-7; no clear D gene. Trimming took off 3 bases at V and 4 bases at J, with 10 bases between the two ends. CDR1 and CDR2 from the germline V gene are LNHDA and SQIVND (reference sequence). The CDR3 sequence is 13 residues long. CDR3 loop: CASSMKTRYEQYF. The CDR3, as DNA: TGTGCCAGTAGTATGAAGACTCGTTACGAGCAGTACTTC.

J is TRBJ2-6 and V is TRBV19; possible D gene TRBD2, 5 bases. Germline CDR1 reads LNHDA; CDR2 reads SQIVND (reference sequence). With 3 bases removed from V and 4 bases from J, the gap between germline ends came to 13 bases. The CDR3 is 16 amino acids. The CDR3 bases are TGTGCCAGTAGTATTAACGAGGGAGCGGGGGCCAACGTCCTGACTTTC. This gives the protein CASSINEGAGANVLTF.

The rearrangement links TRBV4-1 to TRBJ2-4, with a weak D call TRBD1 (6 bases). V was clipped by 3 bases and J by 12 bases, with 15 bases between them. This CDR3 is built from 13 residues. Per the germline V gene, CDR1 is MGHRA and CDR2 is YSYEKL. CDR3 residues: CASSQRTVGSQYF. For the CDR3, the DNA is TGCGCCAGCAGCCAGAGGACAGTTGGCAGTCAGTACTTC.

The V gene is TRBV11-2, the J gene TRBJ2-3; 9 positions match TRBD1. V lost 5 bases to trimming and J lost 0 bases; unmatched junction nucleotides: 3. This CDR3 comprises 15 residues. Looked up from germline, CDR1 is SGHAT and CDR2 is FQNNGV. CDR3 loop: CASSHGTGSTDTQYF. The CDR3, as DNA: TGTGCCAGCAGCCACGGGACAGGGAGCACAGATACGCAGTATTTT.

With regard to this clone: The CDR3 end shows no conserved phenylalanine or tryptophan, and so a read error is likely. The chain recombines TRBV5-1 with TRBJ2-7; D unclear. V was trimmed by 0 bases and J by 6 bases, leaving 13 bases between them. This CDR3 region has 14 residues. CDR1 and CDR2 from the germline V gene are SGHRS and YFSETQ. The DNA of the CDR3 is TGCGCCAGCAGCTTGGATAGCTCCCCCGTCGAGCAGTACCTC. Its translation: CASSLDSSPVEQYL.

V is TRBV5-1 and J is TRBJ2-5; 7 bases are a match to TRBD2. The end of the DNA aligns better with TRBJ2-7, so the J call may be wrong. The CDR3 runs 16 residues. Germline values: CDR1 SGHRS, CDR2 YFSETQ. This CDR3 is CASSSGEGGITYEQYF. CDR3 sequence (DNA): TGCGCCAGCAGCTCGGGGGAGGGAGGGATAACTTACGAGCAGTACTTC.

This clone was recorded only once. The gene calls are TRBV5-1 and TRBJ1-4; no definite D call. The CDR3 runs to 15 residues. Germline lookup yields CDR1 SGHRS and CDR2 YFSETQ. Trimming removed 5 bases at V and 0 bases at J, with 11 bases between. In DNA, the CDR3 is TGCGCCAGCAGAGTAGCAGCTACAACTAATGAAAAACTGTTTTTT. Encoded protein: CASRVAATTNEKLFF.

In this sample, this clone turned up once. The V gene is TRBV5-1, the J gene TRBJ2-1; 10 bases are a match to TRBD2. The V segment lost 0 bases and the J segment 4 bases; nucleotides outside the gene matches: 4. Germline CDR1 and CDR2: SGHRS and YFSETQ. The CDR3 sequence is 16 residues long. The CDR3 protein is CASSLASSGGYNEQFF. In DNA form, the CDR3 reads TGCGCCAGCAGCTTGGCCTCTAGCGGGGGTTACAATGAGCAGTTCTTC.

This chain connects TRBV6-5 to TRBJ1-1; a possible D gene is TRBD1 (5 bases). Trimming pared 0 bases from V and 4 bases from J, leaving 9 bases between. There are 14 residues in the CDR3. Germline assignment: CDR1 MNHEY and CDR2 SVGAGI. CDR3 sequence reads: CASSYSSGGTEAFF. CDR3 nucleotides: TGTGCCAGCAGTTACTCCTCGGGGGGCACTGAAGCTTTCTTT.

This clone was recorded a few times. CDR3 sequence: CASSVPGENSPLHF. As DNA, the CDR3 is TGTGCCAGCAGTGTCCCAGGGGAAAATTCACCCCTCCACTTT. The rearrangement uses TRBV2 and TRBJ1-6; a weak D match, TRBD1 (6 bases). Germline V gene lookup returns CDR1 SNHLY and CDR2 FYNNEI. There are 14 residues in the CDR3. V lost 4 bases and J lost 7, with 11 bases in between.

V and J are TRBV30 and TRBJ1-1; 7 bases agree with TRBD1. The germline V gene encodes CDR1 GTSNPN and CDR2 SVGIG (reference sequence). This CDR3 has 16 residues. J lost 0 bases, V lost 0 bases, and 7 bases had no gene match. CDR3 in DNA: TGTGCCTGGAGTGTACTACGGGACAGCATGAACACTGAAGCTTTCTTT. It is translated as CAWSVLRDSMNTEAFF. The variable domain in full, completed from reference TRBV30 and TRBJ1-1, reads SQTIHQWPATLVQPVGSPLSLECTVEGTSNPNLYWYRQAAGRGLQLLFYSVGIGQISSEVPQNLSASRPQDRQFILSSKKLLLSDSGFYLCAWSVLRDSMNTEAFFGQGTRLTVV.

V usage is TRBV28 and J usage is TRBJ2-1; unclear D gene. This CDR3 has 12 residues. CDR1 MDHEN and CDR2 SYDVKM come from the germline V gene. V dropped 1 base and J dropped 10 bases, with 8 bases sitting between them. The DNA of the CDR3 is TGTGCCAGCAGTTTATTTGCAAGCGAGCAGTTCTTC. Translating gives CASSLFASEQFF.

This clone was seen only a few times. This chain links TRBV19 with TRBJ2-5; 9 bases map to TRBD2. V was pared by 4 bases and J by 5 bases, with 5 bases of the junction left unmatched. The germline V gene encodes CDR1 LNHDA and CDR2 SQIVND (reference sequence). This CDR3 is built from 14 residues. In DNA form, the CDR3 reads TGTGCCAGTAGTAGCGGGGGGGCCGTCGAGACCCAGTACTTC. This codes for CASSSGGAVETQYF. The whole variable domain, filled in from reference TRBV19 and TRBJ2-5, reads DGGITQSPKYLFRKEGQNVTLSCEQNLNHDAMYWYRQDPGQGLRLIYYSQIVNDFQKGDIAEGYSVSREKKESFPLTVTSAQKNPTAFYLCASSSGGAVETQYFGPGTRLLVL.

The CDR3 bases are TGCGCCAGCAGCCGCGCGACAGGGGGTAACTATGGCTACACCTTC. Residues: CASSRATGGNYGYTF. The chain uses TRBV4-1 and TRBJ1-2; 9 positions match TRBD1. CDR3 size: 15 residues. Germline-derived CDR1 and CDR2 are MGHRA and YSYEKL. Losses at the gene ends were 4 bases for V and 1 base for J; bases not matched to a gene: 4.

V gene TRBV7-6 combines with J gene TRBJ2-5; D might be TRBD2 (5 bases). The CDR3 totals 16 residues. Per the germline V gene, CDR1 is SGHVS and CDR2 is FNYEAQ. Trimming shortened V by 6 bases and J by 5 bases, and 22 bases separated the two germline ends. CDR3 coding DNA: TGTGCCAGCAGTCTTGTCTTGAGTCGGGGTTTCGAGACCCAGTACTTC. Protein product: CASSLVLSRGFETQYF.

The chain joins TRBV7-2 to TRBJ2-2; tentative D call: TRBD1 (5 bases). Germline loops: CDR1 SGHTA, CDR2 FQGNSA. The CDR3 spans 17 residues. The V end lost 2 bases, the J end lost 5 bases, and 18 bases lay between the germline ends. The CDR3 DNA follows: TGTGCCAGCAGCTTATCTAGGCAGGGAAGCGCGACCGGGGAGCTGTTTTTT. Amino acid sequence: CASSLSRQGSATGELFF.

The chain couples TRBV4-3 to TRBJ1-2; 7 bases match TRBD1. The germline CDR1 and CDR2 sequences are LGHNA and YSLEER. The CDR3 has 14 amino acids. V lost 0 bases, J lost 8 bases, and 6 bases stayed unmatched. CDR3 in amino acids: CASSQEGRGQGYTF. DNA for the CDR3: TGCGCCAGCAGCCAAGAGGGTAGGGGGCAAGGCTACACCTTC.

The CDR3 reads CASSVEISNGGSGAFF. CDR3 bases: TGTGCCAGCAGTGTAGAAATTTCGAATGGGGGCAGTGGAGCTTTCTTT. The V gene is TRBV2, the J gene TRBJ1-1; perhaps TRBD1 as D (6 bases). V lost 4 bases to trimming and J lost 10 bases, with 25 bases between them. CDR1 is SNHLY and CDR2 is FYNNEI in the germline V gene. The CDR3 contains 16 residues. Based on the CDR3 plus reference TRBV2 and TRBJ1-1, the full variable domain is EPEVTQTPSHQVTQMGQEVILRCVPISNHLYFYWYRQILGQKVEFLVSFYNNEISEKSEIFDDQFSVERPDGSNFTLKIRSTKLEDSAMYFCASSVEISNGGSGAFFGQGTRLTVV.

This sequence joins TRBV29-1 and TRBJ1-2; no reliable D call. Germline CDR1 SQVTM, CDR2 ANQGSEA. The CDR3 is 13 amino acids. V shed 0 bases and J shed 3 bases, with 8 bases lying between them. The DNA for the CDR3 is TGCAGCGTTGAAGATTTGCCGGACTATGGCTACACCTTC. It yields the protein CSVEDLPDYGYTF. The variable domain in full, with the rest retrieved from reference TRBV29-1 and TRBJ1-2, is SAVISQKPSRDICQRGTSLTIQCQVDSQVTMMFWYRQQPGQSLTLIATANQGSEATYESGFVIDKFPISRPNLTFSTLTVSNMSPEDSSIYLCSVEDLPDYGYTFGSGTRLTVV.

This clone was counted a single time. It is unclear where the CDR3 begins or ends on the DNA, so no DNA is shown, and the CDR3 is as TCRdb lists it. The J gene is TRBJ2-7, the V gene TRBV5-1; the D call in the table, TRBD1, was not verified against the DNA. The CDR3 sequence runs 21 residues, both termini included. Germline values: CDR1 SGHRS, CDR2 YFSETQ. The CDR3 loop reads CASSLGPGGRAVLRAGREQYF.

The rearrangement joins TRBV7-7 to TRBJ2-5; 9 bases fit TRBD1. CDR3 length: 15 amino acids. From germline, CDR1 is SSHAT and CDR2 FNYEAQ (reference sequence). Trimming took 5 bases from V and 5 from J; bases not matched to a gene: 9. This CDR3 reads CASSPTGQGYETQYF. CDR3 sequence (DNA): TGTGCCAGCAGCCCAACCGGACAGGGGTACGAGACCCAGTACTTC.

The chain is built from TRBV4-3 and TRBJ2-3, with D maybe TRBD2 (6 bases). CDR1 and CDR2 from the germline V gene are LGHNA and YSLEER. V was cut by 0 bases and J by 1 base, with 11 bases left in between. The CDR3 is 16 amino acids. The CDR3 sequence: CASSQDPRLGTDTQYF. CDR3 nucleotides: TGCGCCAGCAGCCAAGATCCACGACTAGGCACAGATACGCAGTATTTT.